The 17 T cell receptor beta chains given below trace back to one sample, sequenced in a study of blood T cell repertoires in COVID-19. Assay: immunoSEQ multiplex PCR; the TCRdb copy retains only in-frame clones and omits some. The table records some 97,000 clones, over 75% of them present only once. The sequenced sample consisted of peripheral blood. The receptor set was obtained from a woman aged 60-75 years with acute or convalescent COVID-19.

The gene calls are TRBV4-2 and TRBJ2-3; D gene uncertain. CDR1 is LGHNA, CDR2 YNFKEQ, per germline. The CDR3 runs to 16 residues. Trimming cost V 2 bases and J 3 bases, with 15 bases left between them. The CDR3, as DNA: TGTGCCAGCAGCCAACTCCGCGGAACCCTGACAGATACGCAGTATTTT. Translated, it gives CASSQLRGTLTDTQYF.

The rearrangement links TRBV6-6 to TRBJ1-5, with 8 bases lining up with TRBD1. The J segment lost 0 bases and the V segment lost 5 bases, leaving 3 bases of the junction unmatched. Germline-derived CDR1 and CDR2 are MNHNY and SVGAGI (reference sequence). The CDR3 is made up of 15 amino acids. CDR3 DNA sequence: TGTGCCAGCAGTGGAACAGGGGGTAGCAATCAGCCCCAGCATTTT. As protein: CASSGTGGSNQPQHF.

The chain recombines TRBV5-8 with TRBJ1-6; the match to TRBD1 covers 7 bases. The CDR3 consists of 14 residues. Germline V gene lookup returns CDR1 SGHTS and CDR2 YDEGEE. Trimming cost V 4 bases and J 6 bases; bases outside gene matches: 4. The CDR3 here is CASSPDRSNSPLHF. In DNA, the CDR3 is TGTGCCAGCAGCCCGGACAGGTCTAATTCACCCCTCCACTTT. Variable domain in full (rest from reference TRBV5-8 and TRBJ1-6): EAGVTQSPTHLIKTRGQQATLRCSPISGHTSVYWYQQALGLGLQFLLWYDEGEERNRGNFPPRFSGRQFPNYSSELNVNALELEDSALYLCASSPDRSNSPLHFGNGTRLTVT.

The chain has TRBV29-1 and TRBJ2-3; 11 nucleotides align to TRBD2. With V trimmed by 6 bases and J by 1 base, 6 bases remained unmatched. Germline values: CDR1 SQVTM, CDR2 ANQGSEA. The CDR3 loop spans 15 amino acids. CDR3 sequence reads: CSVAAGLAGTDTQYF. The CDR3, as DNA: TGCAGCGTCGCTGCGGGACTAGCGGGCACAGATACGCAGTATTTT.

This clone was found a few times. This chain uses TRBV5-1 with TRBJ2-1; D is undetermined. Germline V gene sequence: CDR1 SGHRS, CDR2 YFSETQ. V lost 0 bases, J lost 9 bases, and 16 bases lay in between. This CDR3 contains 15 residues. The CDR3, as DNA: TGCGCCAGCAGCTTGGATGGTCCCGGAGCCGGTGAGCAGTTCTTC. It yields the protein CASSLDGPGAGEQFF.

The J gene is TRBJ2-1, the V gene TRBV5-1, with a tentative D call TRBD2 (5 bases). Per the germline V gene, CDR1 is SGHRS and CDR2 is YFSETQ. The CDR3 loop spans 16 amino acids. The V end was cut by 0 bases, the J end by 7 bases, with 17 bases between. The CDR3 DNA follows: TGCGCCAGCAGCTTGGGGGGAGCCGTACTAGGAAATGAGCAGTTCTTC. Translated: CASSLGGAVLGNEQFF. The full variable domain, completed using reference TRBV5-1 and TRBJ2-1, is KAGVTQTPRYLIKTRGQQVTLSCSPISGHRSVSWYQQTPGQGLQFLFEYFSETQRNKGNFPGRFSGRQFSNSRSEMNVSTLELGDSALYLCASSLGGAVLGNEQFFGPGTRLTVL.

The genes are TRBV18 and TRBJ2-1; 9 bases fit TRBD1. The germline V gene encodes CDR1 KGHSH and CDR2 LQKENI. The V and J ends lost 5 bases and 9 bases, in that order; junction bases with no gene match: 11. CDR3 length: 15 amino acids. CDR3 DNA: TGTGCCAGCTCAACGGGACAGGGAGAGGTCGGTGAGCAGTTCTTC. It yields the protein CASSTGQGEVGEQFF.

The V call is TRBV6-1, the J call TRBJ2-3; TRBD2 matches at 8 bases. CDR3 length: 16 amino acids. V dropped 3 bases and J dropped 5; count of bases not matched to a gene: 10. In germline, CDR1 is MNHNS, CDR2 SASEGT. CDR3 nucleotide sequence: TGTGCCAGCAGTGACGACCTCGGGAGGGCCTTAGATACGCAGTATTTT. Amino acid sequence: CASSDDLGRALDTQYF.

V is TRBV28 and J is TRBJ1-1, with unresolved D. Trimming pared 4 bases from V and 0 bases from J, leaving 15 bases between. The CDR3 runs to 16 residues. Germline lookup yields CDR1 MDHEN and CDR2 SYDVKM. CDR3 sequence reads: CASSSPQAKMNTEAFF. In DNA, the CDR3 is TGTGCCAGCAGTTCCCCGCAGGCGAAAATGAACACTGAAGCTTTCTTT.

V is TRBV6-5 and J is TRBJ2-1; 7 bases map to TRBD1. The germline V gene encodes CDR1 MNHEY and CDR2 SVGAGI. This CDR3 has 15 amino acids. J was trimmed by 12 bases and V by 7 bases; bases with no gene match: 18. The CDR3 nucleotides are TGTGCCAGCAACCCCTCAACAGGGGTCGGAGACGGGCAGTTCTTC. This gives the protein CASNPSTGVGDGQFF.

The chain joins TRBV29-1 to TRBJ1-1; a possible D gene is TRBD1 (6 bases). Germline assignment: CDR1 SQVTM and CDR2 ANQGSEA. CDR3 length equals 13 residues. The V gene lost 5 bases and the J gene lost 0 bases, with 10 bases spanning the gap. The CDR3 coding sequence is TGCAGCGTTACAGGGACCATGAACACTGAAGCTTTCTTT. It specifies CSVTGTMNTEAFF.

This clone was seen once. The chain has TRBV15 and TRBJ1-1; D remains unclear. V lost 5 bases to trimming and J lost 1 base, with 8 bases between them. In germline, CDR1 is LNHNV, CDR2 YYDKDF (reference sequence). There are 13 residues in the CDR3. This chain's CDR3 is CATSGGRNTEAFF. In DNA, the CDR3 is TGTGCCACCAGCGGTGGGCGGAACACTGAAGCTTTCTTT.

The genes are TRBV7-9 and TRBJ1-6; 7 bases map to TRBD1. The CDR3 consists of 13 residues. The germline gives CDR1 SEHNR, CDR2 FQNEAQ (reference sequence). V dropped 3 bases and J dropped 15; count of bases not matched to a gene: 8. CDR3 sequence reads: CASSLGDSRHLHF. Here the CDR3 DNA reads TGTGCCAGCAGCTTGGGGGACAGTCGACACCTCCACTTT.

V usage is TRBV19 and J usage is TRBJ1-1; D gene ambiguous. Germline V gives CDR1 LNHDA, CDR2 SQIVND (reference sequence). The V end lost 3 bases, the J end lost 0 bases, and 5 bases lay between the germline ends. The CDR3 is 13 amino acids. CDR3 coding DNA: TGTGCCAGTAGTATGCGCATGAACACTGAAGCTTTCTTT. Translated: CASSMRMNTEAFF.

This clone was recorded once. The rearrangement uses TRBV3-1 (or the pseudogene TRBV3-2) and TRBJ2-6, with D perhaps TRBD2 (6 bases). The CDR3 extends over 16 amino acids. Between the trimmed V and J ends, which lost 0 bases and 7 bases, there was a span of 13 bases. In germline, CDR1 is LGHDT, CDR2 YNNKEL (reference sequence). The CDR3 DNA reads TGTGCCAGCAGCCAAGATGGCGGGGTGAGTGCCAACGTCCTGACTTTC. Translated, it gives CASSQDGGVSANVLTF.

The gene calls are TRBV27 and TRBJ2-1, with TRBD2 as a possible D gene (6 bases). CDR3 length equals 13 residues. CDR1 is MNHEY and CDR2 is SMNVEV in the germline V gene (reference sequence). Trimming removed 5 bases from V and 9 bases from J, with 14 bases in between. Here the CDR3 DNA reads TGTGCCAGCAGTCCATCCCAAGCGGGTGAGCAGTTCTTC. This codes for CASSPSQAGEQFF.

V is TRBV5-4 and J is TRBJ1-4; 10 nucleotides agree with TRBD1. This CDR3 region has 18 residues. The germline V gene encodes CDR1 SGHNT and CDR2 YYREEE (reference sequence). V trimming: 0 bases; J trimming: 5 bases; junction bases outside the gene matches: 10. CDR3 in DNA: TGTGCCAGCAGCTTGGCCCTCGGGTCGGGACAGGGGAATGAAAAACTGTTTTTT. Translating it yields CASSLALGSGQGNEKLFF.